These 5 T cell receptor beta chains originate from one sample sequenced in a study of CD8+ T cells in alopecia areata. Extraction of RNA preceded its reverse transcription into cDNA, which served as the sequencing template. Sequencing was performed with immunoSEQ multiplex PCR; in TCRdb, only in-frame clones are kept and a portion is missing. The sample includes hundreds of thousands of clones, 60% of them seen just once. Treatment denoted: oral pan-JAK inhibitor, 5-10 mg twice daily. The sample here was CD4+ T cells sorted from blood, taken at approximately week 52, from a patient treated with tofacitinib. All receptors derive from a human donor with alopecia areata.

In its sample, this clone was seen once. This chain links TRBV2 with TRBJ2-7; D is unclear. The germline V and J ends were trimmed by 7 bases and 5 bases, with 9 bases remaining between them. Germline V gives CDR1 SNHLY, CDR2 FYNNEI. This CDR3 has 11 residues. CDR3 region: CASNKRDEQYF. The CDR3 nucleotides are TGTGCCAGCAACAAAAGGGACGAGCAGTACTTC.

The DNA for the CDR3 is TGTGCCAGCAGCCCAGGGGGGAAGCAGTTCTTC. It yields the protein CASSPGGKQFF. The chain couples TRBV7-8 to TRBJ2-1, with a possible D match to TRBD1 (7 bases). The V and J ends lost 5 bases and 11 bases respectively, with 10 bases between them. The CDR3 spans 11 residues. CDR1 SGHVS and CDR2 FQNEAQ come from the germline V gene.

The CDR3 spells CASSQGTGRAGANVLTF. CDR3 sequence (DNA): TGTGCCAGCAGCCAAGGGACAGGGCGGGCAGGGGCCAACGTCCTGACTTTC. The chain links TRBV4-2 to TRBJ2-6; TRBD1 matches at 8 bases. Germline loops: CDR1 LGHNA, CDR2 YNFKEQ. J lost 4 bases, V lost 1 base, and 6 bases had no gene match. This CDR3 is 17 amino acids long.

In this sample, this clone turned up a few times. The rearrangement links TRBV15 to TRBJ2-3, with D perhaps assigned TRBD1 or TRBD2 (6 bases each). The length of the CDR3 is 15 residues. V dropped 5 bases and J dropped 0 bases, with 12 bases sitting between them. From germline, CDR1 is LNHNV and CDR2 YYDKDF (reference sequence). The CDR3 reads CATSSRGGSTDTQYF. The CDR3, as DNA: TGTGCCACCAGCTCCAGAGGGGGGAGCACAGATACGCAGTATTTT.

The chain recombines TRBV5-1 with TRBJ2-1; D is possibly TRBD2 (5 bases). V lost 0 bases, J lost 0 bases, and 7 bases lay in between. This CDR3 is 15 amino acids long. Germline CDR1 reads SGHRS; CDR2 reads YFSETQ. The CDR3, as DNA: TGCGCCAGCAGCTTGGGCGGGTCCTCCTACAATGAGCAGTTCTTC. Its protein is CASSLGGSSYNEQFF. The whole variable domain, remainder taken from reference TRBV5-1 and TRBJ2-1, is KAGVTQTPRYLIKTRGQQVTLSCSPISGHRSVSWYQQTPGQGLQFLFEYFSETQRNKGNFPGRFSGRQFSNSRSEMNVSTLELGDSALYLCASSLGGSSYNEQFFGPGTRLTVL.